This T cell receptor beta chain is drawn from a study of cytotoxic CD8 clonotypes in ibrutinib-treated CLL. The wider study: The patients comprised about a dozen relapsed/refractory and roughly 15 treatment-naive cases, 17 to 18 IGHV unmutated.

Produced via immunoSEQ multiplex PCR; TCRdb's table is partial and in-frame only. Altogether about 140,000 clones are present, 76% being singletons, with the ten largest covering 5.1%. Regarding the study as a whole: Baseline clonality was higher than in age-matched healthy donors and moved in step with circulating CD8+ T-cell counts. Clonality showed a rise at ibrutinib response that reversed toward baseline at progression.

With cryopreserved PBMCs as the source, roughly 2 micrograms of genomic DNA went to TCR beta libraries. About this clone itself: What it binds is unknown.

V lost 4 bases, J lost 0 bases, and 5 bases stayed unmatched. The CDR3 extends over 16 amino acids. Germline V gene data show CDR1 as SGHRS and CDR2 as YFSETQ. This sequence originates from a human donor with chronic lymphocytic leukemia. V gene TRBV5-1 combines with J gene TRBJ1-4, with 8 bases identical to TRBD1. Sequenced here: PBMCs, sampled after 24 months of ibrutinib treatment. CDR3 loop: CASSPGTGSTNEKLFF. CDR3 coding DNA: TGCGCCAGCAGCCCCGGGACAGGCTCAACTAATGAAAAACTGTTTTTT.